This TCR beta chain is from a study of shared clonotypes between healthy human individuals. In the study overall: Plates per donor: three CD4 naive, three CD4 memory, two CD8 naive, one CD8 memory.

To note about this clone: As yet, its antigen is unknown.

Genomic DNA from each subset was divided evenly over several immunoSEQ plates. In replicate PCRs of sorted subsets, roughly 200 ng DNA, tens of thousands of T cell genomes, was used. Profiled with immunoSEQ multiplex PCR; TCRdb holds only in-frame clones, not every one. Here the sample spans about 2.4 million clones, about 92% being singletons. Study-level results: It was anticipated that sequencing depth would influence how many clonotypes donors shared.

Germline lookup yields CDR1 WSHSY and CDR2 SAAADI. With 3 bases removed from V and 0 bases from J, the gap between germline ends came to 8 bases. CDR3 length: 14 residues. The TCR was taken from a man younger than 30 in good health. Source material: naive CD4+ T cells sorted from blood. Indicated subset: CD45RA+ positively selected. This rearrangement joins TRBV10-2 to TRBJ1-1; D remains unclear. The CDR3 bases are TGCGCCAGCAGTGATTCCCTACTGAACACTGAAGCTTTCTTT. Amino acid sequence: CASSDSLLNTEAFF.